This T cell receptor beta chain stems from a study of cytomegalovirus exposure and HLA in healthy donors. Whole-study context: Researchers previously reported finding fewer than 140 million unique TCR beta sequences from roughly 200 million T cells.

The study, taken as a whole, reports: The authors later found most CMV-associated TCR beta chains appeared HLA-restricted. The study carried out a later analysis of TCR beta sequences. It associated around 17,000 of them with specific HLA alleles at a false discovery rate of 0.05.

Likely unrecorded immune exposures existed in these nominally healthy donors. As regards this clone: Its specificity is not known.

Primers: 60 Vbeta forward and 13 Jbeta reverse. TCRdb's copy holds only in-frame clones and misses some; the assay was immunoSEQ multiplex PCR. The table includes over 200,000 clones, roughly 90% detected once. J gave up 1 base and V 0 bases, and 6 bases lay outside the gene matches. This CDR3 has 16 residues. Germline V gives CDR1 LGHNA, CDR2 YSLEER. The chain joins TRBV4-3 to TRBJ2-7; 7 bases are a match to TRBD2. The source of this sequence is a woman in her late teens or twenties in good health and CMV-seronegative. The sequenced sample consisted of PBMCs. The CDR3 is CASSQDLASGSYEQYF. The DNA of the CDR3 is TGCGCCAGCAGCCAAGATCTAGCTAGCGGATCCTACGAGCAGTACTTC.